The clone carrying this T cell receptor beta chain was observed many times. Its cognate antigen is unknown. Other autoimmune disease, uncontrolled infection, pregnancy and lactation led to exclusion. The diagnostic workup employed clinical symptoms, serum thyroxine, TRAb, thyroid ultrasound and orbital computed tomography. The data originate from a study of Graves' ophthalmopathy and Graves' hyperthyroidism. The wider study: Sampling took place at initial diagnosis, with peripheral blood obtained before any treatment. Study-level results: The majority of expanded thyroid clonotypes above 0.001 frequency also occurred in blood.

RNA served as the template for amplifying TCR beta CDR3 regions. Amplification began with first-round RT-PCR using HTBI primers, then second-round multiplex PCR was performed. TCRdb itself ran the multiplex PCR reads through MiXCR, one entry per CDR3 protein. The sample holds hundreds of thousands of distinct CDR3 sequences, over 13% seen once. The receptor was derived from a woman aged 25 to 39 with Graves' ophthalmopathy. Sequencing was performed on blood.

CDR3 loop: CASSLVRAYGYTF. The CDR3 DNA follows: TGTGCCAGCAGCTTAGTCCGGGCCTATGGCTACACCTTC. The chain is built from TRBV13 and TRBJ1-2; no reliable D call. Germline CDR1 reads PRHDT; CDR2 reads FYEKMQ (reference sequence). V dropped 1 base and J dropped 4 bases, with 7 bases sitting between them. The CDR3 is 13 residues long.